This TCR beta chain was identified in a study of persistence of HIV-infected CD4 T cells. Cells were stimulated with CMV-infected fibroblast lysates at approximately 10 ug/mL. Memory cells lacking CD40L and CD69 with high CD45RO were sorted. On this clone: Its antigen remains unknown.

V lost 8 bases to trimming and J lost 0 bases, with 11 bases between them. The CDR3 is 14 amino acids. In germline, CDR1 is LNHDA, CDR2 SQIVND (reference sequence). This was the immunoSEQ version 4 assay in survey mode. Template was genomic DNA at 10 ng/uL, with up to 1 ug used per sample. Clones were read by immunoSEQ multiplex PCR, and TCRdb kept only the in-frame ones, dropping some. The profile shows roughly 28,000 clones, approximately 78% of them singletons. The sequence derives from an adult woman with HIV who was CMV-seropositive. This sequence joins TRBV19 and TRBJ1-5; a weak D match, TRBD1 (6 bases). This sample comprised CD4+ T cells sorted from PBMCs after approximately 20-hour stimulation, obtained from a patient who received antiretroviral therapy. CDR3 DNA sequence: TGTGCCAGTGGACAGACTTATAGCAATCAGCCCCAGCATTTT. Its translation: CASGQTYSNQPQHF.